The 7 T cell receptor beta chains presented below share a single source sample, sequenced in a study of T cell responses to AZD1222 COVID-19 vaccine. The data were produced by immunoSEQ multiplex PCR, yet TCRdb's version contains in-frame clones alone and is incomplete. The sample includes about 96,000 clones, roughly nine tenths of them seen just once. The sample here was peripheral blood, taken on day 0 of AZD1222 vaccination. Source of these receptors: an adult in good health.

V and J are TRBV24-1 and TRBJ2-2; D ambiguous. This CDR3 spans 15 amino acids. V lost 7 bases and J 6 bases, leaving 17 bases between the germline ends. Germline-derived CDR1 and CDR2 are KGHDR and SFDVKD. This CDR3 is CATRQTIDIAGELFF. CDR3 in DNA: TGTGCCACCAGACAGACAATTGATATCGCCGGGGAGCTGTTTTTT.

The V call is TRBV27, the J call TRBJ2-1, with 16 positions matching TRBD2. The CDR3 consists of 19 residues. Unmatched junction bases numbered 18, after V lost 6 bases and J lost 10 bases. CDR1 MNHEY and CDR2 SMNVEV come from the germline V gene (reference sequence). CDR3 sequence (DNA): TGTGCCAGCAGCACCGCGAAGGGACTAGCGGGGGGGCCCTTCTGGGAGCAGTTCTTC. Translating it yields CASSTAKGLAGGPFWEQFF.

The gene calls are TRBV9 and TRBJ2-5; no clear D gene. V shed 1 base and J shed 3 bases, with 7 bases lying between them. This CDR3 spans 13 amino acids. Germline V gene sequence: CDR1 SGDLS, CDR2 YYNGEE. CDR3 bases: TGTGCCAGCAGCGTATCACATAAAGAGACCCAGTACTTC. Amino acids: CASSVSHKETQYF.

This chain uses TRBV5-5 with TRBJ2-7; 13 bases are a match to TRBD2. The CDR3 extends over 14 amino acids. The J segment lost 6 bases and the V segment lost 5 bases, leaving 5 bases of the junction unmatched. Germline V lookup: CDR1 SGHKS, CDR2 YYEKEE (reference sequence). CDR3 protein: CASSTSGGALEQYF. CDR3 sequence (DNA): TGTGCCAGCAGTACTAGCGGGGGGGCGCTCGAGCAGTACTTC.

V is TRBV28 and J is TRBJ1-2; possibly TRBD1 for D (5 bases). CDR3 length equals 11 residues. With 6 bases removed from V and 5 bases from J, the gap between germline ends came to 7 bases. Germline V CDR1 and CDR2: MDHEN, SYDVKM. Here the CDR3 DNA reads TGTGCCAGCAGCCCAGGGTATGGCTACACCTTC. Translated: CASSPGYGYTF.

The chain employs TRBV2 and TRBJ1-1, with a possible D match to TRBD1 (5 bases). Germline V lookup: CDR1 SNHLY, CDR2 FYNNEI. V lost 3 bases, J lost 1 base, and 6 bases lay in between. The CDR3 contains 13 residues. This chain's CDR3 is CASSEQGNTEAFF. The CDR3 DNA reads TGTGCCAGCAGTGAGCAGGGGAACACTGAAGCTTTCTTT.

The chain carries TRBV5-4 and TRBJ2-2; the match to TRBD2 covers 10 bases. J gave up 5 bases and V 0 bases, and 7 bases lay outside the gene matches. The CDR3 is 17 amino acids. CDR1 is SGHNT and CDR2 is YYREEE in the germline V gene (reference sequence). The CDR3 bases are TGTGCCAGCAGCTTGGGTGTCAGCGGGGGGGCGACCGGGGAGCTGTTTTTT. Translated: CASSLGVSGGATGELFF.